The 15 T cell receptor beta chains given below trace back to one sample, sequenced in a study of cytomegalovirus exposure and HLA in healthy donors. Only in-frame clones appear in the TCRdb table, and some are missing; sequencing was by immunoSEQ multiplex PCR. The data contain approximately 260,000 clones, just over 85% of them singletons. The sample consisted of PBMCs. The receptors were sampled from a woman aged 18-29 years in good health and CMV-seronegative.

The CDR3 DNA is TGTGCCTGGGGCCGGGACACGGGAGGCGAGACCCAGTACTTC. It translates to CAWGRDTGGETQYF. This chain uses TRBV30 with TRBJ2-5; perhaps TRBD2 as D (7 bases). The germline CDR1 and CDR2 sequences are GTSNPN and SVGIG (reference sequence). V was shortened by 5 bases and J by 5 bases, with 18 bases between the two germline ends. The CDR3 is 14 amino acids.

This chain joins TRBV6-5 and TRBJ2-7, with 9 bases identical to TRBD2. Germline lookup yields CDR1 MNHEY and CDR2 SVGAGI. This CDR3 has 15 residues. J was trimmed by 3 bases and V by 2 bases; bases with no gene match: 5. In DNA form, the CDR3 reads TGTGCCAGCAGTTACGCGACTAGCGGAATCTACGAGCAGTACTTC. Amino acid sequence: CASSYATSGIYEQYF.

The chain is built from TRBV5-6 and TRBJ2-2; the match to TRBD1 covers 7 bases. The V and J ends lost 6 bases and 4 bases, in that order; junction bases with no gene match: 12. Germline assignment: CDR1 SGHDT and CDR2 YYEEEE. The CDR3 loop spans 16 amino acids. The CDR3 nucleotides are TGTGCCAGCAACCCATTACAGGGGCCCCGCACCGGGGAGCTGTTTTTT. Translating gives CASNPLQGPRTGELFF.

The chain recombines TRBV28 with TRBJ2-3; tentatively, D is TRBD1 (6 bases). This CDR3 spans 18 amino acids. Trimming removed 5 bases at V and 1 base at J, with 22 bases between. Germline V gene data show CDR1 as MDHEN and CDR2 as SYDVKM. DNA for the CDR3: TGTGCCAGCAGTCAAATCTACCCGGGACACCCCCGCACAGATACGCAGTATTTT. As protein: CASSQIYPGHPRTDTQYF.

The chain uses TRBV28 and TRBJ1-1; 8 bases align to TRBD1. V was pared by 5 bases and J by 8 bases, with 7 bases of the junction left unmatched. CDR1 is MDHEN, CDR2 SYDVKM, per germline. The CDR3 contains 13 residues. The CDR3 coding sequence is TGTGCCAGCAGTCCCCGGACAGGGAACGAAGCTTTCTTT. Translated: CASSPRTGNEAFF.

This rearrangement joins TRBV7-2 to TRBJ1-2; 8 nucleotides agree with TRBD1. The trim removed 1 base at V and 4 bases at J, leaving 5 bases unmatched. The germline gives CDR1 SGHTA, CDR2 FQGNSA. CDR3 size: 15 residues. The DNA of the CDR3 is TGTGCCAGCAGCTTAGTTCAGGGGGCTAGCTATGGCTACACCTTC. This codes for CASSLVQGASYGYTF.

This clone was seen a few times. This rearrangement joins TRBV27 to TRBJ1-5, with TRBD1 matching over 10 bases. The V and J ends lost 6 bases and 5 bases, in that order; junction bases with no gene match: 4. The V gene's germline CDR1 is MNHEY and CDR2 SMNVEV (reference sequence). CDR3 length equals 14 residues. CDR3 protein: CASRWGTGDQPQHF. DNA of the CDR3: TGTGCCAGCAGATGGGGGACAGGGGATCAGCCCCAGCATTTT.

J is TRBJ1-5 and V is TRBV2; D perhaps matches TRBD1 (5 bases). The CDR3 has 14 amino acids. The V gene lost 0 bases and the J gene lost 7 bases, with 10 bases spanning the gap. Germline V gene lookup returns CDR1 SNHLY and CDR2 FYNNEI. CDR3 DNA: TGTGCCAGCAGTGAAGCGCAGAGACAGCAGCCCCAGCATTTT. Amino acids: CASSEAQRQQPQHF.

The gene calls are TRBV30 and TRBJ1-1, with a weak D call TRBD1 (5 bases). The CDR3 is 13 amino acids. With 5 bases removed from V and 1 base from J, the gap between germline ends came to 11 bases. Per germline, CDR1 GTSNPN and CDR2 SVGIG (reference sequence). The CDR3, as DNA: TGTGCCTGGGTTAGGGGAGGGAACACTGAAGCTTTCTTT. It is translated as CAWVRGGNTEAFF. Based on the CDR3 plus reference TRBV30 and TRBJ1-1, the full variable domain is SQTIHQWPATLVQPVGSPLSLECTVEGTSNPNLYWYRQAAGRGLQLLFYSVGIGQISSEVPQNLSASRPQDRQFILSSKKLLLSDSGFYLCAWVRGGNTEAFFGQGTRLTVV.

The V gene is TRBV18, the J gene TRBJ2-7; 9 bases agree with TRBD1. Trimming took 0 bases from V and 5 from J; bases not matched to a gene: 8. CDR1 and CDR2 from the germline V gene are KGHSH and LQKENI. This CDR3 is built from 16 residues. CDR3 amino acids: CASSPPSTGGGNEQYF. CDR3 nucleotide sequence: TGTGCCAGCTCACCACCGTCGACAGGGGGAGGGAACGAGCAGTACTTC.

This chain uses TRBV4-3 with TRBJ2-3; TRBD1 is a possible D gene (5 bases). Germline V lookup: CDR1 LGHNA, CDR2 YSLEER. V was clipped by 6 bases and J by 3 bases, with 13 bases between them. The CDR3 covers 14 residues. The CDR3 DNA is TGCGCCAGCAGTTCCGGACAAGGGACAGATACGCAGTATTTT. It specifies CASSSGQGTDTQYF.

The V and J genes are TRBV28 and TRBJ1-2; D remains unclear. Germline V CDR1 and CDR2: MDHEN, SYDVKM. The CDR3 covers 12 residues. V was pared by 6 bases and J by 8 bases, with 13 bases between. CDR3 sequence (DNA): TGTGCCAGCAGCCAGGAAGGATTAGGCTACACCTTC. Residues: CASSQEGLGYTF.

V is TRBV6-5 and J is TRBJ2-1; a weak D match, TRBD2 (6 bases). The germline CDR1 and CDR2 sequences are MNHEY and SVGAGI. The CDR3 length is 13 residues. V lost 5 bases and J 12 bases, leaving 17 bases between the germline ends. The CDR3, as DNA: TGTGCCAGCAGTCCCACCCGGGACTCCGGGCAGTTCTTC. Its protein product is CASSPTRDSGQFF.

The V gene is TRBV28, the J gene TRBJ2-6; TRBD2 matches at 7 bases. The ends lost 7 bases at V and 2 bases at J; junction bases unmatched: 2. Germline lookup yields CDR1 MDHEN and CDR2 SYDVKM. The CDR3 length is 14 residues. CDR3 region: CASKGGPGANVLTF. The CDR3 DNA reads as TGTGCCAGCAAGGGAGGGCCTGGGGCCAACGTCCTGACTTTC.

The chain carries TRBV7-2 and TRBJ2-7; tentative D call: TRBD1 (6 bases). Germline V gene sequence: CDR1 SGHTA, CDR2 FQGNSA. This CDR3 spans 14 amino acids. V was trimmed by 5 bases and J by 4 bases, leaving 15 bases between them. The CDR3 region is CASSPSPTGYEQYF. DNA for the CDR3: TGTGCCAGCAGCCCTTCGCCAACAGGGTACGAGCAGTACTTC. Full variable domain (remainder filled in from reference TRBV7-2 and TRBJ2-7): GAGVSQSPSNKVTEKGKDVELRCDPISGHTALYWYRQSLGQGLEFLIYFQGNSAPDKSGLPSDRFSAERTGGSVSTLTIQRTQQEDSAVYLCASSPSPTGYEQYFGPGTRLTVT.